This T cell receptor beta chain was sequenced in a study of blood T cell repertoires in COVID-19. Across the whole study: The United States, Italy and Spain were the sources of the acute and convalescent COVID-19 samples. The analysed material was cDNA or gDNA that came from T cells, B-cell-depleted T cells, or PBMCs.

How the authors handled the data: Estimation of nucleated cell counts was performed using reference gene primer amplification. Assay used: immunoSEQ multiplex PCR; TCRdb lists only in-frame clones, some missing. Clonal size and the V and J genes are those of that table, whereas D and trimming came from the DNA. The table has about 89,000 clones, about 91% seen once; the top ten hold approximately 0.5%. The TCR sequence derives from a man in his sixties with acute or convalescent COVID-19. Material for sequencing was peripheral blood.

The CDR3, as DNA: TGCAGCGTCCAGAGTAGGACTAGCGACTACGAGCAGTACTTC. Its protein is CSVQSRTSDYEQYF. This chain joins TRBV29-1 and TRBJ2-7; TRBD2 matches 9 bases. Unmatched junction bases numbered 9, after V lost 6 bases and J lost 3 bases. Germline V CDR1 and CDR2: SQVTM, ANQGSEA. The CDR3 runs to 14 residues.